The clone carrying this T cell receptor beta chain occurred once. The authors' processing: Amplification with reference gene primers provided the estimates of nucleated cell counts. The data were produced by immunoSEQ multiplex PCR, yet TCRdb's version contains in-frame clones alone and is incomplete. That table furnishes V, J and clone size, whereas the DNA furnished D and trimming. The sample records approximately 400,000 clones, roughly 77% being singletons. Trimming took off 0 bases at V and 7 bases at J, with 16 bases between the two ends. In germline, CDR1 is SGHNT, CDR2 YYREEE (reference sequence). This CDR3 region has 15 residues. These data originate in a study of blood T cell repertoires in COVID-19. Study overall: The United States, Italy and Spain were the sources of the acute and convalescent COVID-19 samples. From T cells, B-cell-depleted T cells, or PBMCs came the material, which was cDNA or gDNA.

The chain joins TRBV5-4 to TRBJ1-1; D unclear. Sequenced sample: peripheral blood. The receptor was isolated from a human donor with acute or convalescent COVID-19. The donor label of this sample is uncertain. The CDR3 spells CASSLGTGGSSEAFF. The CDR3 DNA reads TGTGCCAGCAGCTTGGGGACGGGAGGCAGTAGTGAAGCTTTCTTT. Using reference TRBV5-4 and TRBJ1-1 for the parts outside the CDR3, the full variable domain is ETGVTQSPTHLIKTRGQQVTLRCSSQSGHNTVSWYQQALGQGPQFIFQYYREEENGRGNFPPRFSGLQFPNYSSELNVNALELDDSALYLCASSLGTGGSSEAFFGQGTRLTVV.